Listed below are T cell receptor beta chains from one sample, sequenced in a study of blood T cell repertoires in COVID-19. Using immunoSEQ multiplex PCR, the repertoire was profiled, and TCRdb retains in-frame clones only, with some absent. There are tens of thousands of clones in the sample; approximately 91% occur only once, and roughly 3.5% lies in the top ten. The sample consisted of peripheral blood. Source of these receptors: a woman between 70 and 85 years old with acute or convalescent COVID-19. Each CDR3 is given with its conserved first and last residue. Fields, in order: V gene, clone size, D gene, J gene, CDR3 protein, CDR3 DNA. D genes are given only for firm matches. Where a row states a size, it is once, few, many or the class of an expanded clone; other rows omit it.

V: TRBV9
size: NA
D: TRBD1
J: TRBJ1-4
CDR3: CASSGQQGHNEKLFF
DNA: TGTGCCAGCAGCGGTCAACAGGGGCATAATGAAAAACTGTTTTTT

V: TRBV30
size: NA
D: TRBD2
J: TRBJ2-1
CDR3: CAWSGGGLAYNEQFF
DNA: TGTGCCTGGAGTGGCGGGGGACTAGCCTACAATGAGCAGTTCTTC

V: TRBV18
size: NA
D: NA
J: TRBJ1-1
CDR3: CASSPVLQGSTEAFF
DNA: TGTGCCAGCTCACCAGTACTACAGGGCAGCACTGAAGCTTTCTTT

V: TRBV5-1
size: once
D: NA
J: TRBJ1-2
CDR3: CASTLGGYGYTF
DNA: TGCGCCAGCACATTAGGGGGCTATGGCTACACCTTC

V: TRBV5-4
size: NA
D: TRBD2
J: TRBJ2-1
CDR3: CASSGGASGYNEQFF
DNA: TGTGCCAGCAGCGGGGGGGCTAGCGGGTACAATGAGCAGTTCTTC

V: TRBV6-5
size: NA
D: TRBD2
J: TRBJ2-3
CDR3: CASRRAGGTDTQYF
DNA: TGTGCCAGCAGGCGAGCGGGAGGCACAGATACGCAGTATTTT

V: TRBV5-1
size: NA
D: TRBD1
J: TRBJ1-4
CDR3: CASSGQGALNEKLFF
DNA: TGCGCCAGCAGCGGACAGGGAGCACTTAATGAAAAACTGTTTTTT

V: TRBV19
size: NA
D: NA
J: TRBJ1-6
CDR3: CASSAVKGETLHF
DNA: TGTGCCAGTAGCGCAGTCAAGGGGGAAACCCTCCACTTT

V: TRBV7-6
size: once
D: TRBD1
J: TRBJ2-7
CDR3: CASSSGGTVSYEQYF
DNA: TGTGCCAGCAGCTCAGGGGGCACCGTCTCCTACGAGCAGTACTTC

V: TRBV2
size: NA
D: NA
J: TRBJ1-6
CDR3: CASSKTRNSPLHF
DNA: TGTGCCAGCAGCAAGACACGGAATTCACCCCTCCACTTT

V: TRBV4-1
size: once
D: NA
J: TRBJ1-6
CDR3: CASSQDGPGDNSPLHF
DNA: TGCGCCAGCAGCCAAGATGGGCCAGGGGATAATTCACCCCTCCACTTT

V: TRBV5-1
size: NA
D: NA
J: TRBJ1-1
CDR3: CASSLNMANTEAFF
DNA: TGCGCCAGCAGCTTAAATATGGCGAACACTGAAGCTTTCTTT

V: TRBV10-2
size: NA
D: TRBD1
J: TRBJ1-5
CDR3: CASSDHRGFSNQPQHF
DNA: TGCGCCAGCAGTGACCACAGGGGTTTTAGCAATCAGCCCCAGCATTTT

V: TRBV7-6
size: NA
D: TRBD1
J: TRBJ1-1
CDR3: CASVKGWGQGITNTEAFF
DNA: TGTGCCAGCGTTAAGGGATGGGGACAGGGGATAACGAACACTGAAGCTTTCTTT

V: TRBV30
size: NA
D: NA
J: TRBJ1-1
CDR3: CAWRHQDTEAFF
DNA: TGTGCCTGGAGGCACCAGGACACTGAAGCTTTCTTT

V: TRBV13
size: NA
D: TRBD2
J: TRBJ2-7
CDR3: CASSLLGSGPNKAYEQYF
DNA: TGTGCCAGCAGCTTACTCGGTAGCGGGCCCAACAAAGCCTACGAGCAGTACTTC

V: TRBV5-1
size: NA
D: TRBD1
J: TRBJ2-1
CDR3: CASSWTGEIYNEQFF
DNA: TGCGCCAGCAGCTGGACAGGGGAAATTTACAATGAGCAGTTCTTC

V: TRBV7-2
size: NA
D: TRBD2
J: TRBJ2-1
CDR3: CASSFSLAGGKEQFF
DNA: TGTGCCAGCAGCTTCTCACTAGCGGGGGGGAAAGAGCAGTTCTTC

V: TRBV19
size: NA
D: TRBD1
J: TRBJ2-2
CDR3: CASSKFSRDRHGELFF
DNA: TGTGCCAGTAGCAAATTTAGCCGGGACAGACACGGGGAGCTGTTTTTT

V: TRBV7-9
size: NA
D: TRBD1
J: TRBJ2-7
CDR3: CASSDSGGYSYEQYF
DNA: TGTGCCAGCAGCGATTCAGGGGGTTACTCCTACGAGCAGTACTTC

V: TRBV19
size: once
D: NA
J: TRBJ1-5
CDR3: CASTRSQGNQPQHF
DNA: TGTGCCAGTACCCGATCACAGGGCAATCAGCCCCAGCATTTT

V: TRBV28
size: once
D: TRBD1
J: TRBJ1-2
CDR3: CASRTGDYGYTF
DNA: TGTGCCAGCAGGACAGGGGACTATGGCTACACCTTC

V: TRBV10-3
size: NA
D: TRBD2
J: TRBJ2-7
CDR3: CAIRERERTYEQYF
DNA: TGTGCCATCCGAGAGCGGGAGAGAACCTACGAGCAGTACTTC

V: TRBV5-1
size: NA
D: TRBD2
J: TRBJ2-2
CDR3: CASSWTSGATPGELFF
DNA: TGCGCCAGCAGCTGGACTAGCGGGGCTACGCCCGGGGAGCTGTTTTTT

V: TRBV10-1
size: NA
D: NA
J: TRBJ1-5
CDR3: CASSWGGLDQPQHF
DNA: TGCGCCAGCAGTTGGGGGGGCTTGGATCAGCCCCAGCATTTT

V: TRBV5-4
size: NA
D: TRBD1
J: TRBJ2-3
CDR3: CASSRPGQGTDTQYF
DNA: TGTGCCAGCAGTCGACCGGGACAGGGCACAGATACGCAGTATTTT

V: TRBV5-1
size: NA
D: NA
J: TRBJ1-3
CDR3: CASSLDQYLLPGNTIYF
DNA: TGCGCCAGCAGCTTGGACCAATACCTTCTACCGGGAAACACCATATATTTT

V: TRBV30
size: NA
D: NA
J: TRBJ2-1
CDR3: CAWRVTGPYNEQFF
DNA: TGTGCCTGGAGGGTAACAGGGCCCTACAATGAGCAGTTCTTC

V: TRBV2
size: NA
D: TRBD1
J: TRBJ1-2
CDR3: CASRASGQGNYGYTF
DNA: TGTGCCAGCAGGGCTTCAGGACAGGGGAACTATGGCTACACCTTC

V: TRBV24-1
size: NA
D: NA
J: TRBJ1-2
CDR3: CATSGGAISLSDGYTF
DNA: TGTGCCACCAGTGGCGGTGCTATATCATTAAGTGATGGCTACACCTTC

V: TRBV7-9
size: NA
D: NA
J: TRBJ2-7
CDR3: CASSLARQVSYEQYF
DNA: TGTGCCAGCAGCTTAGCGAGACAGGTTTCCTACGAGCAGTACTTC

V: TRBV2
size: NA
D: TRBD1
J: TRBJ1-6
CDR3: CASSEDRVENSPLHF
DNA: TGTGCCAGCAGTGAGGACAGGGTAGAGAATTCACCCCTCCACTTT

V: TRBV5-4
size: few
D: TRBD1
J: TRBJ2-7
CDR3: CASSSTTRTGRYEQYF
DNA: TGTGCCAGCAGCTCCACTACCCGGACAGGGCGGTACGAGCAGTACTTC

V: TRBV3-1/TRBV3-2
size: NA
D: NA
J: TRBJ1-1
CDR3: CASSQTQTEAFF
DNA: TGTGCCAGCAGCCAAACACAAACTGAAGCTTTCTTT

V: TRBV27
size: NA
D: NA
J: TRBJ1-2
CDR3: CASSLRGSYGYTF
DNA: TGTGCCAGCAGTTTGAGGGGGAGCTATGGCTACACCTTC

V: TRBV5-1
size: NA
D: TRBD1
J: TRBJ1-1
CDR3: CASSPGQGQAFF
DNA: TGCGCCAGCAGCCCAGGACAGGGGCAAGCTTTCTTT

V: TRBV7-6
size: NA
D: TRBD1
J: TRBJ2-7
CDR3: CASSDRQGAYEQYF
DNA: TGTGCCAGCAGCGACAGACAGGGGGCCTACGAGCAGTACTTC

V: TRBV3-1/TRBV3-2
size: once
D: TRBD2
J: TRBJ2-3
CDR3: CASKPGLADLMTQYF
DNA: TGTGCCAGCAAACCGGGACTAGCGGACCTTATGACGCAGTATTTT

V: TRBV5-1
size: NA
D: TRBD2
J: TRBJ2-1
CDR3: CASSLAGLAGGLNEQFF
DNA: TGCGCCAGCAGCTTGGCGGGACTAGCGGGGGGGCTGAATGAGCAGTTCTTC

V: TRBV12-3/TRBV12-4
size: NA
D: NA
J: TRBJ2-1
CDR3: CASSKGQRNEQFF
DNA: TGTGCCAGCAGTAAAGGACAGCGCAATGAGCAGTTCTTC

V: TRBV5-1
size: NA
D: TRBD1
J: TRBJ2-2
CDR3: CASSQSDRDTGELFF
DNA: TGCGCCAGCAGCCAATCCGACAGGGACACCGGGGAGCTGTTTTTT

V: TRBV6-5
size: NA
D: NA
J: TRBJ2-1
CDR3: CASSSLQSNEQFF
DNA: TGTGCCAGCAGTTCTCTACAGTCCAATGAGCAGTTCTTC

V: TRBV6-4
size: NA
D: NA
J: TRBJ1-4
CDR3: CASSDRGGHNEKLFF
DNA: TGTGCCAGCAGTGACCGAGGGGGACATAATGAAAAACTGTTTTTT

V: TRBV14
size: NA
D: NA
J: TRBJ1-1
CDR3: CASSLFMNTEAFF
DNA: TGTGCCAGCAGCCTGTTTATGAACACTGAAGCTTTCTTT

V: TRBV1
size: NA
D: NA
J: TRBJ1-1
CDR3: CTSSQEDRGTEAFF
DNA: TGCACCAGCAGCCAAGAGGACAGGGGAACTGAAGCTTTCTTT

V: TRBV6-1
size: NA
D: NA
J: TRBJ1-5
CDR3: CASSEARTGNQPQHF
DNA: TGTGCCAGCAGTGAAGCCAGGACAGGCAATCAGCCCCAGCATTTT

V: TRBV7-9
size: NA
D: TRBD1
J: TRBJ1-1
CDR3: CASREQGGYTEAFF
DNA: TGTGCCAGCAGAGAACAGGGGGGGTACACTGAAGCTTTCTTT

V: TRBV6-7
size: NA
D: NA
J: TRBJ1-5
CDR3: CASSYDGVSNQPQHF
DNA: TGTGCCAGCAGTTACGATGGAGTGAGCAATCAGCCCCAGCATTTT

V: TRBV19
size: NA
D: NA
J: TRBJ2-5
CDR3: CASRRGQYQETQYF
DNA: TGTGCCAGTAGGCGAGGACAGTACCAAGAGACCCAGTACTTC

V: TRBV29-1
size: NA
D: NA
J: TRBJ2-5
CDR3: CSVDILGQGKTQYF
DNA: TGCAGCGTCGACATTCTGGGGCAGGGGAAGACCCAGTACTTC

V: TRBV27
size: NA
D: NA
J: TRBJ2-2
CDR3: CASSLALGSELAGELFF
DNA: TGTGCCAGCAGTCTAGCCCTGGGGTCGGAATTGGCCGGGGAGCTGTTTTTT

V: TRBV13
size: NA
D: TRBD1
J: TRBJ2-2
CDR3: CASSARIGQAASSTGELFF
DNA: TGTGCCAGCAGCGCAAGAATAGGACAGGCCGCGTCGAGCACCGGGGAGCTGTTTTTT